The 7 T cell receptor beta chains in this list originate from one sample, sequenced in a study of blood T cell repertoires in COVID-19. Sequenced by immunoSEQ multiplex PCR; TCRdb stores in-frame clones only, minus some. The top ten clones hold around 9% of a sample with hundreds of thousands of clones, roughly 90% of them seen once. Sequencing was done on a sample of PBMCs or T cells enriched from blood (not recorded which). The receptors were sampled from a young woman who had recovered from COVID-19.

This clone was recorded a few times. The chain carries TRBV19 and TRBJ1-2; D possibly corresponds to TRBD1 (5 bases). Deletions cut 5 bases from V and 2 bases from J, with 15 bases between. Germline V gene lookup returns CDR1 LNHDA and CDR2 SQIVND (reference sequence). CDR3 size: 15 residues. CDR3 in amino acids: CASSGGAALNYGYTF. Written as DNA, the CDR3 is TGTGCCAGTAGTGGCGGGGCCGCGTTAAACTATGGCTACACCTTC.

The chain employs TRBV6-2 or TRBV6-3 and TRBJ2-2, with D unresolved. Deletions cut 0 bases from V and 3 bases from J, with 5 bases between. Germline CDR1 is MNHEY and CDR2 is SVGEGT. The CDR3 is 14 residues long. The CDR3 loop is CASSYSPDTGELFF. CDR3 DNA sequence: TGTGCCAGCAGTTACTCTCCGGACACCGGGGAGCTGTTTTTT.

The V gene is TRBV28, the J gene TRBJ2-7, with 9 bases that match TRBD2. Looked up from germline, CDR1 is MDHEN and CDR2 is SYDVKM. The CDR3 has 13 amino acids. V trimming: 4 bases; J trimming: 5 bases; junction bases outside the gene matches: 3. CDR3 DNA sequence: TGTGCCAGCAGTTGGCTAGCGGGGAACGAGCAGTACTTC. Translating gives CASSWLAGNEQYF.

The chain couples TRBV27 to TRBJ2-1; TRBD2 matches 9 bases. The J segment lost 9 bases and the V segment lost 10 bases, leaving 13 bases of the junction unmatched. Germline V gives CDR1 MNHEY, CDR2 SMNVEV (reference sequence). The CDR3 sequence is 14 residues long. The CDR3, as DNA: TGTGCCACCGGAAATGCGGGAGGGCAGATTGAGCAGTTCTTC. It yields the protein CATGNAGGQIEQFF.

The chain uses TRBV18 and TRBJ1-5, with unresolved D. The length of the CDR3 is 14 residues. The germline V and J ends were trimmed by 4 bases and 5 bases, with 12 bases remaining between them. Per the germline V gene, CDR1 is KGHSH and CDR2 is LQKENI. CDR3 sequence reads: CASSLREYDQPQHF. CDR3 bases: TGTGCCAGCTCACTTCGGGAATACGATCAGCCCCAGCATTTT.

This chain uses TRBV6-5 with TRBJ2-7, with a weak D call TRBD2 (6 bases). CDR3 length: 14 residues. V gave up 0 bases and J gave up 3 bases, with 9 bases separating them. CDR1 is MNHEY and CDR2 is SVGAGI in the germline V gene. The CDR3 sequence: CASSYSPRGYEQYF. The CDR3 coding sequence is TGTGCCAGCAGTTACTCCCCGCGGGGCTACGAGCAGTACTTC.

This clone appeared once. The CDR3 reads CASSLSGGTGVTFYGYTF. CDR3 nucleotides: TGTGCCAGCAGCTTATCGGGGGGGACAGGGGTCACCTTTTATGGCTACACCTTC. This chain links TRBV11-2 with TRBJ1-2, with TRBD1 matching over 10 bases. Trimming at V came to 2 bases and at J to 5 bases, leaving 14 bases not matched to a gene. Germline CDR1 and CDR2: SGHAT and FQNNGV. This CDR3 is built from 18 residues.